These 8 T cell receptor beta chains originate from one sample sequenced in a study of CD8 T cells in ankylosing spondylitis. Study outcomes and limitations: Typical of ankylosing spondylitis blood, it appeared, was a TCR beta motif of seven to nine highly homologous variants.

A single record per CDR3 protein comes from TCRdb applying MiXCR to the 5' RACE reads. The sample has around 440,000 distinct CDR3 sequences; 17% are singletons. Their specific antigens are unknown. Material for sequencing was blood, either unsorted or a sorted T cell fraction (not recorded which). The receptors shown here come from a male donor with ankylosing spondylitis.

The table lists this clonotype with a few counts. The chain carries TRBV9 and TRBJ2-5; weak D call: TRBD2 (6 bases). The CDR3 is made up of 15 amino acids. The germline V gene has CDR1 SGDLS and CDR2 YYNGEE. V shed 5 bases and J shed 5 bases, with 19 bases lying between them. The CDR3: CASSRIGAAGETQYF. In nucleotides, the CDR3 is TGTGCCAGCAGTCGTATCGGAGCGGCGGGGGAGACCCAGTACTTC. The entire variable domain, with the rest obtained from reference TRBV9 and TRBJ2-5, is as follows: DSGVTQTPKHLITATGQRVTLRCSPRSGDLSVYWYQQSLDQGLQFLIQYYNGEERAKGNILERFSAQQFPDLHSELNLSSLELGDSALYFCASSRIGAAGETQYFGPGTRLLVL.

The chain recombines TRBV20-1 with TRBJ2-7, with 8 bases that match TRBD1. The trim removed 3 bases at V and 6 bases at J, leaving 7 bases unmatched. Germline lookup yields CDR1 DFQATT and CDR2 SNEGSKA (reference sequence). The CDR3 has 13 residues. The CDR3 loop is CSASSTGQGEQYF. The CDR3 coding sequence is TGCAGTGCTAGCTCGACCGGACAGGGCGAGCAGTACTTC.

This clonotype was observed a few times. V gene TRBV4-2 combines with J gene TRBJ1-2, with D perhaps TRBD1 (5 bases). Germline V gene data show CDR1 as LGHNA and CDR2 as YNFKEQ. Deletions cut 0 bases from V and 4 bases from J, with 9 bases between. The CDR3 runs 14 residues. The CDR3 DNA follows: TGTGCCAGCAGCCAAGAGGGGACTACCTATGGCTACACCTTC. It codes for CASSQEGTTYGYTF.

This clonotype has a handful of counts. The genes are TRBV27 and TRBJ2-7; 7 bases match TRBD2. The V segment lost 2 bases and the J segment 1 base; nucleotides outside the gene matches: 5. There are 15 residues in the CDR3. The V gene's germline CDR1 is MNHEY and CDR2 SMNVEV (reference sequence). The CDR3 is CASSLRAAGSYEQYF. The CDR3 DNA reads as TGTGCCAGCAGTTTACGGGCAGCGGGGTCCTACGAGCAGTACTTC.

This clonotype appeared a few times. The genes are TRBV4-2 and TRBJ1-2; tentative D call: TRBD1 (5 bases). Trimming took 0 bases from V and 7 from J, leaving 12 bases between them. Germline V gives CDR1 LGHNA, CDR2 YNFKEQ. The CDR3 spans 14 residues. DNA for the CDR3: TGTGCCAGCAGCCAAGAATGGACGGGGGGTGGCTACACCTTC. Translation gives CASSQEWTGGGYTF.

The sample holds a few counts of this clonotype. The chain joins TRBV9 to TRBJ2-5; D call uncertain. Germline assignment: CDR1 SGDLS and CDR2 YYNGEE. This CDR3 spans 15 amino acids. Trimming took 3 bases from V and 5 from J, leaving 17 bases between them. CDR3 residues: CASSAPRPGVETQYF. The CDR3 nucleotides are TGTGCCAGCAGCGCCCCACGTCCTGGGGTCGAGACCCAGTACTTC.

This clonotype has only a few counts. The chain couples TRBV28 to TRBJ2-1; no firm D call. V was trimmed by 2 bases and J by 2 bases, leaving 10 bases between them. This CDR3 is built from 15 residues. Germline lookup yields CDR1 MDHEN and CDR2 SYDVKM. The chain's CDR3 is CASSLASLAYNEQFF. The CDR3 coding sequence is TGTGCCAGCAGTTTAGCCTCTCTTGCCTACAATGAGCAGTTCTTC.

V gene TRBV10-3 combines with J gene TRBJ2-6; perhaps TRBD2 as D (6 bases). CDR1 is ENHRY, CDR2 SYGVKD, per germline. The CDR3 runs to 15 residues. V lost 5 bases to trimming and J lost 4 bases, with 12 bases between them. The CDR3 region is CAISSGGMGANVLTF. CDR3 in DNA: TGTGCCATCAGTTCCGGGGGTATGGGGGCCAACGTCCTGACTTTC.